These 29 T cell receptor beta chains share one sample of origin, sequenced in a study of early T cells in non-severe SARS-CoV-2 infection. TCRdb redid the calling of the 5' RACE reads with MiXCR, one entry per CDR3 protein. Of 60,000 or so distinct CDR3 sequences listed, 11% are singletons. Source material: whole blood. The receptors come from an adult who was a healthcare worker with PCR-confirmed SARS-CoV-2 infection or an uninfected control (not recorded which).

This clonotype occurred a few times. V usage is TRBV9 and J usage is TRBJ2-7; tentatively, D is TRBD1 (6 bases). Trimming took off 0 bases at V and 2 bases at J, with 9 bases between the two ends. Germline CDR1 is SGDLS and CDR2 is YYNGEE. CDR3 length equals 14 residues. This CDR3 reads CASSVEGHTYEQYF. The CDR3, as DNA: TGTGCCAGCAGCGTAGAGGGACACACCTACGAGCAGTACTTC.

This clonotype was seen many times. The chain joins TRBV2 to TRBJ1-6, with D possibly being TRBD1 (6 bases). Germline V CDR1 and CDR2: SNHLY, FYNNEI. CDR3 length: 15 amino acids. The V end lost 7 bases, the J end lost 8 bases, and 18 bases lay between the germline ends. This chain's CDR3 is CASIRNRESYSPLHF. The CDR3 DNA sequence: TGTGCCAGCATTCGGAACAGGGAATCGTATTCACCCCTCCACTTT.

The chain couples TRBV30 to TRBJ2-3; no clear D gene. CDR1 and CDR2 from the germline V gene are GTSNPN and SVGIG (reference sequence). V lost 3 bases to trimming and J lost 0 bases, with 4 bases between them. This CDR3 spans 12 amino acids. The CDR3 sequence is CAWSGSTDTQYF. CDR3 sequence (DNA): TGTGCCTGGAGCGGAAGCACAGATACGCAGTATTTT.

The gene calls are TRBV29-1 and TRBJ2-7; 7 bases align to TRBD1. The germline CDR1 and CDR2 sequences are SQVTM and ANQGSEA. Trimming took 4 bases from V and 0 from J; bases not matched to a gene: 6. CDR3 length equals 14 residues. Here the CDR3 DNA reads TGCAGCGTTGCCCGAGCAGGGGGCTCCTACGAGCAGTACTTC. Translating it yields CSVARAGGSYEQYF.

There are a few counts of this clonotype. V gene TRBV9 combines with J gene TRBJ2-7; a possible D gene is TRBD2 (6 bases). Germline CDR1 and CDR2: SGDLS and YYNGEE. The CDR3 covers 13 residues. The V end was cut by 4 bases, the J end by 4 bases, with 12 bases between. The chain's CDR3 is CASSTSGGYEQYF. CDR3 coding DNA: TGTGCCAGCAGCACATCCGGGGGTTACGAGCAGTACTTC. The full variable domain, completed using reference TRBV9 and TRBJ2-7, is DSGVTQTPKHLITATGQRVTLRCSPRSGDLSVYWYQQSLDQGLQFLIQYYNGEERAKGNILERFSAQQFPDLHSELNLSSLELGDSALYFCASSTSGGYEQYFGPGTRLTVT.

This clonotype was detected many times. The gene calls are TRBV20-1 and TRBJ2-7; D gene uncertain. The V end was cut by 0 bases, the J end by 6 bases, with 6 bases between. The CDR3 runs 11 residues. CDR1 is DFQATT, CDR2 SNEGSKA, per germline (reference sequence). The CDR3 DNA sequence: TGCAGTGCTAGAGATAACACCGAGCAGTACTTC. Its translation: CSARDNTEQYF.

In its sample, this clonotype was seen many times. The chain links TRBV2 to TRBJ2-1; the match to TRBD2 covers 8 bases. This CDR3 comprises 15 residues. Trimming cost V 1 base and J 8 bases; bases outside gene matches: 7. Germline CDR1 and CDR2: SNHLY and FYNNEI. CDR3 sequence reads: CASSEVGGGSYEQFF. DNA of the CDR3: TGTGCCAGCAGTGAAGTGGGCGGGGGGTCGTATGAGCAGTTCTTC.

This clonotype was picked up many times. The chain uses TRBV6-5 and TRBJ2-1; weak D call: TRBD2 (5 bases). Germline assignment: CDR1 MNHEY and CDR2 SVGAGI. The V and J ends lost 0 bases and 3 bases respectively, with 9 bases between them. The CDR3 has 15 residues. CDR3 amino acids: CASSYSASGYNEQFF. DNA of the CDR3: TGTGCCAGCAGTTACTCGGCGAGCGGCTACAATGAGCAGTTCTTC.

The V and J genes are TRBV7-2 and TRBJ2-5; D unclear. Trimming cost V 4 bases and J 8 bases, with 11 bases left between them. This CDR3 has 12 amino acids. Germline CDR1 SGHTA, CDR2 FQGNSA. The CDR3 DNA is TGTGCCAGCAGCTCGCTAGGTGTCACCCAGTACTTC. Translating gives CASSSLGVTQYF.

The V call is TRBV19, the J call TRBJ1-1; D unclear. The CDR3 length is 11 residues. Between the trimmed V and J ends, which lost 6 bases and 5 bases, there was a span of 7 bases. Per germline, CDR1 LNHDA and CDR2 SQIVND (reference sequence). The CDR3 reads CASRKSTEAFF. CDR3 nucleotide sequence: TGTGCCAGTAGGAAGAGTACTGAAGCTTTCTTT.

This clonotype was picked up a small number of times. The chain has TRBV14 and TRBJ2-7; no clear D gene. The length of the CDR3 is 13 residues. The germline CDR1 and CDR2 sequences are SGHDN and FVKESK. With 0 bases removed from V and 4 bases from J, the gap between germline ends came to 7 bases. The CDR3 reads CASSQDYKYEQYF. The DNA of the CDR3 is TGTGCCAGCAGCCAAGATTACAAATACGAGCAGTACTTC.

Many counts were recorded for this clonotype. The V call is TRBV28, the J call TRBJ2-5; D gene ambiguous. This CDR3 spans 14 amino acids. Germline values: CDR1 MDHEN, CDR2 SYDVKM. V shed 5 bases and J shed 1 base, with 11 bases lying between them. The CDR3 region has the DNA TGTGCCAGCAGTAACTGGACCATCCAAGAGACCCAGTACTTC. It specifies CASSNWTIQETQYF.

This clonotype was picked up many times. This chain links TRBV20-1 with TRBJ1-6; D is unresolved. With 1 base removed from V and 6 bases from J, the gap between germline ends came to 13 bases. Germline lookup yields CDR1 DFQATT and CDR2 SNEGSKA (reference sequence). The CDR3 contains 15 residues. CDR3 region: CSARATVASNSPLHF. Written as DNA, the CDR3 is TGCAGTGCTAGAGCGACGGTCGCTAGTAATTCACCCCTCCACTTT.

The sample holds a few counts of this clonotype. The CDR3 DNA follows: TGCAGCGTTGAAGAATGGGGTTTGGGCACTGAAGCTTTCTTT. Amino acids: CSVEEWGLGTEAFF. The rearrangement joins TRBV29-1 to TRBJ1-1; no clear D. CDR1 and CDR2 from the germline V gene are SQVTM and ANQGSEA. Trimming removed 0 bases from V and 4 bases from J, with 12 bases in between. This CDR3 is 14 amino acids long.

This clonotype appeared many times. The chain recombines TRBV3-1 with TRBJ1-1; tentative D call: TRBD1 (5 bases). Germline assignment: CDR1 LGHDT and CDR2 YNNKEL (reference sequence). V lost 1 base to trimming and J lost 5 bases, with 14 bases between them. CDR3 length: 15 residues. The CDR3 region has the DNA TGTGCCAGCAGCCAAGGGGAGGTATGGGGGACTGAAGCTTTCTTT. It yields the protein CASSQGEVWGTEAFF.

This chain links TRBV28 with TRBJ1-6, with D perhaps TRBD1 (5 bases). The CDR3 is 11 residues long. The V end lost 6 bases, the J end lost 15 bases, and 12 bases lay between the germline ends. CDR1 and CDR2 from the germline V gene are MDHEN and SYDVKM. The CDR3 here is CASSIGTFLHF. CDR3 nucleotide sequence: TGTGCCAGCAGCATTGGGACTTTCCTCCACTTT.

This clonotype appeared many times. The V call is TRBV5-1, the J call TRBJ2-2; no firm D call. V lost 0 bases, J lost 5 bases, and 8 bases lay in between. The CDR3 sequence is 14 residues long. Germline CDR1 and CDR2: SGHRS and YFSETQ. For the CDR3, the DNA is TGCGCCAGCAGCTTGGAAGTACCTACCGGGGAGCTGTTTTTT. Translating gives CASSLEVPTGELFF.

A note on this clonotype: A much larger clonotype is one base distant, so this may be a read error. The chain uses TRBV6-2 or TRBV6-3 and TRBJ2-7, with TRBD2 identical over 11 bases. V shed 6 bases, J shed 2 bases, and the junction held 0 bases outside the gene matches. Germline CDR1 reads MNHEY; CDR2 reads SVGEGT. This CDR3 has 13 amino acids. The CDR3 DNA follows: TGTGCCAGCAGGACTAGCGGGGCCTACGAGCAGTACTTC. Translated: CASRTSGAYEQYF.

This clonotype was counted at least ten times. V and J are TRBV10-3 and TRBJ2-2; 7 bases fit TRBD1. With 5 bases clipped from V and 0 bases from J, the junction kept 3 bases outside the gene matches. Germline values: CDR1 ENHRY, CDR2 SYGVKD. The CDR3 covers 15 residues. This CDR3 reads CAISPDRANTGELFF. In DNA form, the CDR3 reads TGTGCCATCAGTCCCGACAGGGCGAACACCGGGGAGCTGTTTTTT.

CDR3 nucleotide sequence: TGTGCCAGCAGTGATTCAGGAGAGACAAAAGGATTTGGGTCAAAGCGCCAAGAGACCCAGTACTTC. It is translated as CASSDSGETKGFGSKRQETQYF. The gene calls are TRBV2 and TRBJ2-5; D unresolved. The CDR3 extends over 22 amino acids. Germline CDR1 is SNHLY and CDR2 is FYNNEI. Trimming shortened V by 3 bases and J by 1 base, and 33 bases separated the two germline ends. Full variable domain (outside the CDR3, taken from reference TRBV2 and TRBJ2-5): EPEVTQTPSHQVTQMGQEVILRCVPISNHLYFYWYRQILGQKVEFLVSFYNNEISEKSEIFDDQFSVERPDGSNFTLKIRSTKLEDSAMYFCASSDSGETKGFGSKRQETQYFGPGTRLLVL.

This clonotype occurred many times. The chain links TRBV29-1 to TRBJ2-1; TRBD2 matches at 9 bases. CDR1 is SQVTM and CDR2 is ANQGSEA in the germline V gene. The CDR3 is 13 amino acids. V was pared by 8 bases and J by 3 bases, with 5 bases of the junction left unmatched. The CDR3 sequence is CSHSGGGYNEQFF. DNA of the CDR3: TGCAGCCATAGCGGGGGAGGCTACAATGAGCAGTTCTTC.

This clonotype was seen at least ten times. The rearrangement uses TRBV10-3 and TRBJ2-7; D possibly corresponds to TRBD2 (6 bases). This CDR3 is 15 amino acids long. The germline V gene has CDR1 ENHRY and CDR2 SYGVKD. V was shortened by 4 bases and J by 3 bases, with 16 bases between the two germline ends. CDR3 residues: CAISGRVGSHYEQYF. CDR3 DNA: TGTGCCATCAGTGGGAGGGTAGGGAGCCACTACGAGCAGTACTTC.

This clonotype has ten or more counts. The chain employs TRBV7-2 and TRBJ2-3; 8 nucleotides agree with TRBD2. The trim removed 3 bases at V and 0 bases at J, leaving 8 bases unmatched. The germline CDR1 and CDR2 sequences are SGHTA and FQGNSA. This CDR3 is built from 17 residues. The CDR3 sequence is CASSFGGGITSTDTQYF. Here the CDR3 DNA reads TGTGCCAGCAGCTTCGGCGGGGGGATAACTAGCACAGATACGCAGTATTTT.

This clonotype occurred many times. The V and J genes are TRBV5-1 and TRBJ2-5; 9 positions agree with TRBD2. Germline lookup yields CDR1 SGHRS and CDR2 YFSETQ. The CDR3 runs to 16 residues. V lost 4 bases, J lost 4 bases, and 11 bases stayed unmatched. As DNA, the CDR3 is TGCGCCAGCAGCCCCCCCCTAGCGGGGTCCCCAGAGACCCAGTACTTC. Amino acids: CASSPPLAGSPETQYF. The whole variable domain, filled in from reference TRBV5-1 and TRBJ2-5, reads KAGVTQTPRYLIKTRGQQVTLSCSPISGHRSVSWYQQTPGQGLQFLFEYFSETQRNKGNFPGRFSGRQFSNSRSEMNVSTLELGDSALYLCASSPPLAGSPETQYFGPGTRLLVL.

This chain uses TRBV12-3 or TRBV12-4 with TRBJ2-3; D uncertain. Deletions cut 3 bases from V and 2 bases from J, with 9 bases between. This CDR3 comprises 14 residues. The CDR3 nucleotides are TGTGCCAGCAGTTTTGATAAACCCACAGATACGCAGTATTTT. Protein: CASSFDKPTDTQYF.

The gene calls are TRBV7-6 and TRBJ1-1; 8 bases fit TRBD1. CDR1 and CDR2 (germline): SGHVS, FNYEAQ. The length of the CDR3 is 13 residues. The J segment lost 8 bases and the V segment lost 3 bases, leaving 5 bases of the junction unmatched. The CDR3 region is CASSFTGGTEAFF. CDR3 sequence (DNA): TGTGCCAGCAGCTTCACAGGGGGGACGGAAGCTTTCTTT.

This chain uses TRBV12-3 or TRBV12-4 with TRBJ1-1; D unresolved. V lost 4 bases, J lost 1 base, and 10 bases lay in between. This CDR3 has 14 residues. The CDR3 nucleotides read TGTGCCAGCAGTTCCGGATCCACGAACACTGAAGCTTTCTTT. Its protein is CASSSGSTNTEAFF.

This clonotype was seen ten or more times. The chain has TRBV10-2 and TRBJ2-1, with no clear D. Germline lookup yields CDR1 WSHSY and CDR2 SAAADI. V gave up 0 bases and J gave up 0 bases, with 12 bases separating them. The CDR3 runs to 17 residues. The CDR3 loop reads CASSESPPQSSYNEQFF. Written as DNA, the CDR3 is TGCGCCAGCAGTGAGTCGCCCCCTCAAAGCTCCTACAATGAGCAGTTCTTC.

Many counts were recorded for this clonotype. This sequence joins TRBV2 and TRBJ2-5; 12 bases align to TRBD2. Germline V CDR1 and CDR2: SNHLY, FYNNEI. J lost 3 bases, V lost 6 bases, and 2 bases had no gene match. The CDR3 extends over 14 amino acids. CDR3: CASRRTSGEETQYF. In DNA, the CDR3 is TGTGCCAGCAGACGGACTAGCGGGGAAGAGACCCAGTACTTC.